A selection of T cell receptor beta chains follows, all from one sample in a study of blood T cell repertoires in COVID-19. Produced via immunoSEQ multiplex PCR; TCRdb's table is partial and in-frame only. The table lists approximately 190,000 clones, roughly 80% of them singletons, with roughly 17% in the top ten. The sample consisted of peripheral blood. The receptors here all came from a man aged 60 to 75 with active or convalescent COVID-19. Each CDR3 is given with its conserved first and last residue. The D gene is left open where the match is weak. Only part of the rows carry a size: once, few, many, or a class if the clone is expanded.

clone_size: once; v_call: TRBV6-6; d_call: TRBD1; cdr3_length: 14; j_call: TRBJ1-5; cdr3_nt: TGTGCCAGCCTTGACAGGGGGCAAGGCCGGCCCCAGCATTTT; cdr3_aa: CASLDRGQGRPQHF
clone_size: .; v_call: TRBV6-5; d_call: TRBD2; cdr3_length: 15; j_call: TRBJ2-1; cdr3_nt: TGTGCCAGCAGTCCGCGACTAGCGCCTTACAATGAGCAGTTCTTC; cdr3_aa: CASSPRLAPYNEQFF
clone_size: .; v_call: TRBV6-4; d_call: TRBD1; cdr3_length: 13; j_call: TRBJ1-2; cdr3_nt: TGTGCCAGCAGCGGATCACCGGGACAGGGCCCCACCTTC; cdr3_aa: CASSGSPGQGPTF
clone_size: .; v_call: TRBV28; d_call: TRBD2; cdr3_length: 14; j_call: TRBJ2-7; cdr3_nt: TGTGCCAGCAGTGAGGGACTAGCTCCCTACGAGCAGTACTTC; cdr3_aa: CASSEGLAPYEQYF
clone_size: .; v_call: TRBV6-5; d_call: .; cdr3_length: 16; j_call: TRBJ2-7; cdr3_nt: TGTGCCAGCAGTTCACCGCGAGGCCGGGGATTGGGCGAGCAGTACTTC; cdr3_aa: CASSSPRGRGLGEQYF
clone_size: .; v_call: TRBV7-2; d_call: TRBD2; cdr3_length: 15; j_call: TRBJ2-7; cdr3_nt: TGTGCCAGCAGCTTAAGGGTGGGGACTAGTCCCGAGCAGTACTTC; cdr3_aa: CASSLRVGTSPEQYF
clone_size: once; v_call: TRBV6-1; d_call: TRBD2; cdr3_length: 17; j_call: TRBJ2-7; cdr3_nt: TGTGCCAGCAGTGGTACCAGGTCACTAGCGGGAGGGTACGAGCAGTACTTC; cdr3_aa: CASSGTRSLAGGYEQYF
clone_size: once; v_call: TRBV6-1; d_call: TRBD2; cdr3_length: 14; j_call: TRBJ2-7; cdr3_nt: TGTGCCAGCAGTGAACTAGCGGGCTTTAACGAGCAGTACTTC; cdr3_aa: CASSELAGFNEQYF
clone_size: .; v_call: TRBV28; d_call: TRBD1; cdr3_length: 14; j_call: TRBJ1-5; cdr3_nt: TGTGCCAGCAACCACGGACAGGGAAGTCAGCCCCAGCATTTT; cdr3_aa: CASNHGQGSQPQHF
clone_size: .; v_call: TRBV5-1; d_call: .; cdr3_length: 14; j_call: TRBJ2-2; cdr3_nt: TGCGCCAGCAGCTTCGGACACGACACCGGGGAGCTGTTTTTT; cdr3_aa: CASSFGHDTGELFF
clone_size: .; v_call: TRBV7-9; d_call: .; cdr3_length: 15; j_call: TRBJ1-2; cdr3_nt: TGTGCCAGCAGCTTAGGGGGGGATGTAAACTATGGCTACACCTTC; cdr3_aa: CASSLGGDVNYGYTF
clone_size: .; v_call: TRBV13; d_call: TRBD2; cdr3_length: 16; j_call: TRBJ2-1; cdr3_nt: TGTGCCAGCAGCTTCCGGACTAGCGGGAGTAGGAATGAGCAGTTCTTC; cdr3_aa: CASSFRTSGSRNEQFF
clone_size: once; v_call: TRBV28; d_call: .; cdr3_length: 12; j_call: TRBJ1-4; cdr3_nt: TGTGCCAGCAGTCCGAGCAGGGAAAAACTGTTTTTT; cdr3_aa: CASSPSREKLFF
clone_size: .; v_call: TRBV5-1; d_call: TRBD1; cdr3_length: 15; j_call: TRBJ2-3; cdr3_nt: TGCGCCAGCAGCTGGGGACAGGGAACCACAGATACGCAGTATTTT; cdr3_aa: CASSWGQGTTDTQYF
clone_size: once; v_call: TRBV7-2; d_call: .; cdr3_length: 13; j_call: TRBJ1-2; cdr3_nt: TGTGCCAGCAGCTTTAATTACAGGGATGGCTACACCTTC; cdr3_aa: CASSFNYRDGYTF
clone_size: .; v_call: TRBV11-1; d_call: .; cdr3_length: 16; j_call: TRBJ2-7; cdr3_nt: TGTGCCAGCAGCCCGACCTTTTCAGGGGAGTCGTACGAGCAGTACTTC; cdr3_aa: CASSPTFSGESYEQYF
clone_size: few; v_call: TRBV9; d_call: .; cdr3_length: 15; j_call: TRBJ1-5; cdr3_nt: TGTGCCAGCAGCCGGGGGGATTTGGGCAATCAGCCCCAGCATTTT; cdr3_aa: CASSRGDLGNQPQHF
clone_size: .; v_call: TRBV27; d_call: TRBD1; cdr3_length: 15; j_call: TRBJ2-7; cdr3_nt: TGTGCCAGCAGTTCCTTGGGGACAGCCTCCTACGAGCAGTACTTC; cdr3_aa: CASSSLGTASYEQYF
clone_size: .; v_call: TRBV7-3; d_call: .; cdr3_length: 14; j_call: TRBJ2-5; cdr3_nt: TGTGCCAGCAGCCCCACCGACAGCCAAGAGACCCAGTACTTC; cdr3_aa: CASSPTDSQETQYF
clone_size: .; v_call: TRBV6-2/TRBV6-3; d_call: .; cdr3_length: 14; j_call: TRBJ2-7; cdr3_nt: TGTGCCAGCAGTAACCGCTATACAGACAACGAGCAGTACTTC; cdr3_aa: CASSNRYTDNEQYF
clone_size: .; v_call: TRBV12-3/TRBV12-4; d_call: .; cdr3_length: 13; j_call: TRBJ1-6; cdr3_nt: TGTGCCAGCAGTCCGCGACAGTGGCGGACCCTCCACTTT; cdr3_aa: CASSPRQWRTLHF
clone_size: .; v_call: TRBV7-9; d_call: TRBD2; cdr3_length: 14; j_call: TRBJ2-5; cdr3_nt: TGTGCCAGCAGCTTTACCGGACTAGTAGAGACCCAGTACTTC; cdr3_aa: CASSFTGLVETQYF
clone_size: few; v_call: TRBV11-2; d_call: .; cdr3_length: 14; j_call: TRBJ2-6; cdr3_nt: TGTGCCAGCAGCCCAGGGACTGGGGCCAACGTCCTGACTTTC; cdr3_aa: CASSPGTGANVLTF
clone_size: .; v_call: TRBV29-1; d_call: TRBD2; cdr3_length: 16; j_call: TRBJ2-6; cdr3_nt: TGCAGCGTTGACACTAGCGGAATCTCTGGGGCCAACGTCCTGACTTTC; cdr3_aa: CSVDTSGISGANVLTF
clone_size: many; v_call: TRBV7-7; d_call: TRBD2; cdr3_length: 15; j_call: TRBJ2-1; cdr3_nt: TGTGCCAGCAGCTTAGGTGGACTAGCGGGAAATGAGCAGTTCTTC; cdr3_aa: CASSLGGLAGNEQFF
clone_size: once; v_call: TRBV7-6; d_call: .; cdr3_length: 16; j_call: TRBJ2-1; cdr3_nt: TGTGCCAGCAGCTCGATAACTAGTAGCTCCTACAATGAGCAGTTCTTC; cdr3_aa: CASSSITSSSYNEQFF
clone_size: .; v_call: TRBV6-5; d_call: .; cdr3_length: 15; j_call: TRBJ1-1; cdr3_nt: TGTGCCAGCAGTTACGATTACCGGGGGAACACTGAAGCTTTCTTT; cdr3_aa: CASSYDYRGNTEAFF
clone_size: .; v_call: TRBV3-1/TRBV3-2; d_call: TRBD2; cdr3_length: 16; j_call: TRBJ2-7; cdr3_nt: TGTGCCAGCAGCCCCAGAAGGCTAGCGGGAAGCGGGGGGCAGTACTTC; cdr3_aa: CASSPRRLAGSGGQYF